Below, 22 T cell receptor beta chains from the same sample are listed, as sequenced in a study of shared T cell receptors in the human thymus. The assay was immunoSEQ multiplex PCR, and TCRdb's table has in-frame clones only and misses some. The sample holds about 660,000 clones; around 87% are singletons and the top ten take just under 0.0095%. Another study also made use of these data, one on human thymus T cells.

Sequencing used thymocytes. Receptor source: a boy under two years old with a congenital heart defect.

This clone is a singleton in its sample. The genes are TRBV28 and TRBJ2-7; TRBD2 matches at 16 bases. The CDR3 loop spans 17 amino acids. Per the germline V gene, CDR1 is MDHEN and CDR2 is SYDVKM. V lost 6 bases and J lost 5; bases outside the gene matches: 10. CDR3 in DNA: TGTGCCAGCAGACCTGGGACTAGCGGGAGGGCGATGAACGAGCAGTACTTC. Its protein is CASRPGTSGRAMNEQYF. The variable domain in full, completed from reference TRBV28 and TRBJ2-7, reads DVKVTQSSRYLVKRTGEKVFLECVQDMDHENMFWYRQDPGLGLRLIYFSYDVKMKEKGDIPEGYSVSREKKERFSLILESASTNQTSMYLCASRPGTSGRAMNEQYFGPGTRLTVT.

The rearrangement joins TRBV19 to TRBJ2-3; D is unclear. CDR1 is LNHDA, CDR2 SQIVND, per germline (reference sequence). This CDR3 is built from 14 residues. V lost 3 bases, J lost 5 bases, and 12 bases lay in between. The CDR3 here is CASSIPRRGDTQYF. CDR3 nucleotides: TGTGCCAGTAGTATCCCCCGACGAGGAGATACGCAGTATTTT. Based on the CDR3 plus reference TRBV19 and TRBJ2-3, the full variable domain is DGGITQSPKYLFRKEGQNVTLSCEQNLNHDAMYWYRQDPGQGLRLIYYSQIVNDFQKGDIAEGYSVSREKKESFPLTVTSAQKNPTAFYLCASSIPRRGDTQYFGPGTRLTVL.

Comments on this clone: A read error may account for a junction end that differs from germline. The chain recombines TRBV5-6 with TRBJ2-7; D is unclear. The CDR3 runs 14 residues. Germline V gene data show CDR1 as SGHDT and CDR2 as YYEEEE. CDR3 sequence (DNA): TGTGCCAGCAGCTTTTGGCGACGGAACTACGGGCAGTACTTC. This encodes CASSFWRRNYGQYF.

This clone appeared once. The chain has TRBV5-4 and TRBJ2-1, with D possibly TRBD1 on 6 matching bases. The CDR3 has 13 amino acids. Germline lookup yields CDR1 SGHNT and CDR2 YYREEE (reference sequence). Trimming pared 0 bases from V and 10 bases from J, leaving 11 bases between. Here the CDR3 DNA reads TGTGCCAGCAGCTTGGTAGACAGGACCGAGCAGTTCTTC. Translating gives CASSLVDRTEQFF.

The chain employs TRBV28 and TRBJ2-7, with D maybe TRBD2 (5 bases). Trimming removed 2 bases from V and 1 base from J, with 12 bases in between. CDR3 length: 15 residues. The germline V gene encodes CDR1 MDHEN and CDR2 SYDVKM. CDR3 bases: TGTGCCAGCAGTTTAAACGGCCGACTATCCTACGAGCAGTACTTC. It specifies CASSLNGRLSYEQYF.

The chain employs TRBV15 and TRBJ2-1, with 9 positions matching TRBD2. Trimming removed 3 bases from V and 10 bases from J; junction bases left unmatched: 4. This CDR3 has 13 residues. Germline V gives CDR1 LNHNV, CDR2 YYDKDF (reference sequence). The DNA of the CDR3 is TGTGCCACCAGCAGCGAAACTAGCGGGGAGCAGTTCTTC. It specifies CATSSETSGEQFF.

The CDR3 region has the DNA TGTGCCAGCAGTGAAGGGAAAAACAGGGGTAGATCCTACGAGCAGTACTTC. Translated, it gives CASSEGKNRGRSYEQYF. J is TRBJ2-7 and V is TRBV25-1; 7 bases are a match to TRBD1. V shed 2 bases, J shed 1 base, and the junction held 11 bases outside the gene matches. CDR1 MGHDK and CDR2 SYGVNS come from the germline V gene. CDR3 size: 17 residues.

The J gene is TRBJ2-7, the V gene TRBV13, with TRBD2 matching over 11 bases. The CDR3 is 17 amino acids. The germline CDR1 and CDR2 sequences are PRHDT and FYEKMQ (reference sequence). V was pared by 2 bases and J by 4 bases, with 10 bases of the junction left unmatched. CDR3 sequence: CASSLNPGLAGGYEQYF. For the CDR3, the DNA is TGTGCCAGCAGCTTAAACCCCGGGCTAGCGGGGGGTTACGAGCAGTACTTC.

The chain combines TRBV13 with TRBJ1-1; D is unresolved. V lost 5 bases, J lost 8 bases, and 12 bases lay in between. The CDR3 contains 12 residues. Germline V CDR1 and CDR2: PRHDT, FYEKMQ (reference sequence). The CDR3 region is CASSLRTEEAFF. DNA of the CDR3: TGTGCCAGCAGCCTAAGGACTGAAGAAGCTTTCTTT.

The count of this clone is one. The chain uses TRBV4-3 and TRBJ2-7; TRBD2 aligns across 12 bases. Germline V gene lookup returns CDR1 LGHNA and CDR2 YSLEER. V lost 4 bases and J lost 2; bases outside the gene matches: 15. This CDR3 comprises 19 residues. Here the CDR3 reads CASSPHVTSGGRGTYEQYF. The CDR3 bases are TGCGCCAGCAGCCCTCACGTGACTAGCGGGGGAAGAGGGACCTACGAGCAGTACTTC.

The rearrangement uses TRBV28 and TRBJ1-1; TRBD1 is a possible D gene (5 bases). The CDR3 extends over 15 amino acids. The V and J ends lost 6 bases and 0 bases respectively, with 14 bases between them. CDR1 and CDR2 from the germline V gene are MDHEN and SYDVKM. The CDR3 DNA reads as TGTGCCAGCAGGCCTGACAGAGCGATGAACACTGAAGCTTTCTTT. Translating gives CASRPDRAMNTEAFF.

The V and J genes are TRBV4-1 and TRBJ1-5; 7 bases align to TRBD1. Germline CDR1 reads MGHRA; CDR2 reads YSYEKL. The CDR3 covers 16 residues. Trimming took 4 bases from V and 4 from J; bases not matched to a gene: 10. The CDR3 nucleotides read TGCGCCAGCAGCCCGAGAAGACAGGGAGGTAATCAGCCCCAGCATTTT. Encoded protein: CASSPRRQGGNQPQHF.

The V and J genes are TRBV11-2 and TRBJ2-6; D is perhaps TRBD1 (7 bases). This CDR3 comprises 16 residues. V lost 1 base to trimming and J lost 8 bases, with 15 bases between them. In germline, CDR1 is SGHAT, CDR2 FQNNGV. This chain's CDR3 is CASSLGQGGPSNVLTF. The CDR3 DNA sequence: TGTGCCAGCAGCTTAGGGCAGGGGGGCCCCTCCAACGTCCTGACTTTC.

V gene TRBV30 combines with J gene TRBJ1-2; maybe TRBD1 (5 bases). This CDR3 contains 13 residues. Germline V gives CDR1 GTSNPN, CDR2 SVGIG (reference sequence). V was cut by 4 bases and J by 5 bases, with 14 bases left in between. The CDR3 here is CAWNLGGGYGYTF. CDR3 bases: TGTGCCTGGAACCTGGGGGGGGGTTATGGCTACACCTTC.

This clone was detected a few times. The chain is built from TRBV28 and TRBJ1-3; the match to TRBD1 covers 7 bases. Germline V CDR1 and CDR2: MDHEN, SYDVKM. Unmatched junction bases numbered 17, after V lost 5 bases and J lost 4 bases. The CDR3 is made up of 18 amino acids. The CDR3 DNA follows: TGTGCCAGCAGTCTACTTATCGGGGTGAGGGGGCCCGGAAACACCATATATTTT. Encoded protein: CASSLLIGVRGPGNTIYF. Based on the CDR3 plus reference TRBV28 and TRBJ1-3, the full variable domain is DVKVTQSSRYLVKRTGEKVFLECVQDMDHENMFWYRQDPGLGLRLIYFSYDVKMKEKGDIPEGYSVSREKKERFSLILESASTNQTSMYLCASSLLIGVRGPGNTIYFGEGSWLTVV.

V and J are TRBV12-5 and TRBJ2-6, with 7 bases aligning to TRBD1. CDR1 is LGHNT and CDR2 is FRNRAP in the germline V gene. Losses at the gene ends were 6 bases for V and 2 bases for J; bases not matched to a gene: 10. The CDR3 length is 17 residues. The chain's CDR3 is CASGHGQDSPGANVLTF. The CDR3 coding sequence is TGTGCTAGTGGCCACGGACAGGATTCGCCTGGGGCCAACGTCCTGACTTTC.

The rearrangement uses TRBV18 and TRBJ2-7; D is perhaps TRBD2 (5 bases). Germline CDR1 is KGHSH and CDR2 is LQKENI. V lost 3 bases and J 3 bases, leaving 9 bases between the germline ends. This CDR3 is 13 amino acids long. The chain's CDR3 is CASSPLRGYEQYF. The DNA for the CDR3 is TGTGCCAGCTCACCTCTTCGGGGCTACGAGCAGTACTTC.

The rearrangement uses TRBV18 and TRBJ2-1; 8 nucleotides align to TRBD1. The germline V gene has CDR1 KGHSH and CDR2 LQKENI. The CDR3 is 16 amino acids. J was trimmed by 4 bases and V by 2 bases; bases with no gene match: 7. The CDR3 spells CASSPGDRGLYNEQFF. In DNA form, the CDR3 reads TGTGCCAGCTCACCAGGAGACAGGGGTCTATACAATGAGCAGTTCTTC.

CDR3 amino acids: CASISTAANEKLFF. DNA of the CDR3: TGTGCCAGCATCTCGACAGCAGCTAATGAAAAACTGTTTTTT. The J gene is TRBJ1-4, the V gene TRBV6-1; weak D call: TRBD1 (5 bases). The V and J ends lost 7 bases and 3 bases respectively, with 12 bases between them. CDR3 size: 14 residues. CDR1 is MNHNS and CDR2 is SASEGT in the germline V gene.

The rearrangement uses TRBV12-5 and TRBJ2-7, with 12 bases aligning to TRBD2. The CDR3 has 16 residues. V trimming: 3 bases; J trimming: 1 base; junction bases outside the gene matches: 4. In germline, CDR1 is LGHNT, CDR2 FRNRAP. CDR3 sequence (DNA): TGTGCTAGTGGTTTTACGGGACTAGCGGGTTCCTACGAGCAGTACTTC. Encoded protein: CASGFTGLAGSYEQYF.

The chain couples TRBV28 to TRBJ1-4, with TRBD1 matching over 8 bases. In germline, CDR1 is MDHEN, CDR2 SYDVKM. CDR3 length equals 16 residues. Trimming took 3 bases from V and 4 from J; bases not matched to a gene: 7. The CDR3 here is CASSLPPGQGNEKLFF. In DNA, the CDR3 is TGTGCCAGCAGTTTGCCCCCCGGACAGGGTAATGAAAAACTGTTTTTT.

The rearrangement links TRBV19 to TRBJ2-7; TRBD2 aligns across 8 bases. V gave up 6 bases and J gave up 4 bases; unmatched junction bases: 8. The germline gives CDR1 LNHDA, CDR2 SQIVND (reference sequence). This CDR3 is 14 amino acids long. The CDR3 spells CASSEREWAYEQYF. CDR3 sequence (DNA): TGTGCCAGTAGCGAGCGGGAGTGGGCATACGAGCAGTACTTC.